The source of this T cell receptor beta chain is a study of blood T cell repertoires in COVID-19. Study background: T cells, B-cell-depleted T cells, or PBMCs provided the cDNA or gDNA that served as material.

This clone was picked up a small number of times. Trimming removed 0 bases at V and 0 bases at J, with 18 bases between. Germline lookup yields CDR1 LGHNT and CDR2 FRNRAP. This CDR3 comprises 18 residues. Profiled with immunoSEQ multiplex PCR; TCRdb holds only in-frame clones, not every one. The sample holds roughly 120,000 clones, around 80% seen once. V and J are TRBV12-5 and TRBJ2-7; D possibly corresponds to TRBD2 (7 bases). Sequencing input: peripheral blood. The sequence was collected from a woman of 80 years or more with acute or convalescent COVID-19. CDR3 loop: CASGLVGGNGGNSYEQYF. The CDR3 DNA reads TGTGCTAGTGGTTTGGTAGGGGGAAACGGGGGGAACTCCTACGAGCAGTACTTC.